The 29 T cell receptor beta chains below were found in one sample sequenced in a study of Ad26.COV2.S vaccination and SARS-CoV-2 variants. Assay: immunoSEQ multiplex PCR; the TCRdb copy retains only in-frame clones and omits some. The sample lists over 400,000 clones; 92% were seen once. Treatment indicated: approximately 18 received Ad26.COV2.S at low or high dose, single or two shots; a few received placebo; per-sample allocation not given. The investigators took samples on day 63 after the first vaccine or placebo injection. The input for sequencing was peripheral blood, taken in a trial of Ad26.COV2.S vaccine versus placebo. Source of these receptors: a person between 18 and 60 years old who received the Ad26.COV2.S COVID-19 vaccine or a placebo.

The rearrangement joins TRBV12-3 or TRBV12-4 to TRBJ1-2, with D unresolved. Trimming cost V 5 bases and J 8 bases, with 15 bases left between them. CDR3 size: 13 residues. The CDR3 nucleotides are TGTGCCAGCAGTCTGGGTTCTACGGCGGGCTACACCTTC. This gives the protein CASSLGSTAGYTF.

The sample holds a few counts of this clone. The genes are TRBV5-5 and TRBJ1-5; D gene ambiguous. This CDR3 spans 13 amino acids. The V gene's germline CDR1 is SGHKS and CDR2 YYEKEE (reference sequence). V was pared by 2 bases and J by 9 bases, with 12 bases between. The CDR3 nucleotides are TGTGCCAGCAGCTTCGAAGGCCTTCCGCCCCAGCATTTT. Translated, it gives CASSFEGLPPQHF. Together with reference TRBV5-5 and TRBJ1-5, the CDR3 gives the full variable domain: DAGVTQSPTHLIKTRGQQVTLRCSPISGHKSVSWYQQVLGQGPQFIFQYYEKEERGRGNFPDRFSARQFPNYSSELNVNALLLGDSALYLCASSFEGLPPQHFGDGTRLSIL.

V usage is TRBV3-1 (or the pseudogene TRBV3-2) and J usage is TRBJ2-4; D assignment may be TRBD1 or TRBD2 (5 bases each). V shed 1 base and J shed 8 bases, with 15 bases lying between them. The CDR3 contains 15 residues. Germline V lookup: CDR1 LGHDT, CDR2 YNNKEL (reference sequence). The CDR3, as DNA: TGTGCCAGCAGCCAAGTTTACGCGAGGGGAGACATTCAGTACTTC. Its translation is CASSQVYARGDIQYF.

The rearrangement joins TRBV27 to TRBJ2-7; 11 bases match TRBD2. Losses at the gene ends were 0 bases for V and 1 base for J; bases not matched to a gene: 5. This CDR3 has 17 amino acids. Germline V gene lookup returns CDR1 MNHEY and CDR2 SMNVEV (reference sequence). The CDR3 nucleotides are TGTGCCAGCAGTTTATCTGGACTAGCGGGCCAATCCTACGAGCAGTACTTC. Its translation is CASSLSGLAGQSYEQYF.

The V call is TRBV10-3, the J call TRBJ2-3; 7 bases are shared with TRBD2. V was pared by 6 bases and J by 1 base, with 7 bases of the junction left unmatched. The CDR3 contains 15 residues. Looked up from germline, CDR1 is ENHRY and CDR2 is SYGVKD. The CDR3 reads CAIRSGGGGTDTQYF. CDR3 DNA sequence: TGTGCCATCAGGAGTGGGGGGGGTGGCACAGATACGCAGTATTTT.

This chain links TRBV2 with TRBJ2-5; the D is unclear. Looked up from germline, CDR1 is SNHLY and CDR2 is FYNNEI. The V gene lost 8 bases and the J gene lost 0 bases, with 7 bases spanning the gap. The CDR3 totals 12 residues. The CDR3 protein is CASGQYQETQYF. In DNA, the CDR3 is TGTGCCAGCGGGCAGTACCAAGAGACCCAGTACTTC. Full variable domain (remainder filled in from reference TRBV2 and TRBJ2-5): EPEVTQTPSHQVTQMGQEVILRCVPISNHLYFYWYRQILGQKVEFLVSFYNNEISEKSEIFDDQFSVERPDGSNFTLKIRSTKLEDSAMYFCASGQYQETQYFGPGTRLLVL.

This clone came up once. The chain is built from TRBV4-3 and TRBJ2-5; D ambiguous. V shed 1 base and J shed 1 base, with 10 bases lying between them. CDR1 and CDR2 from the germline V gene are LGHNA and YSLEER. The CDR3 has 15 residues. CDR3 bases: TGCGCCAGCAGCCAAGGCAACAGCATCCAAGAGACCCAGTACTTC. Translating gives CASSQGNSIQETQYF.

CDR3 in amino acids: CASSQALLGGFGEKLFF. The CDR3 DNA reads as TGCGCCAGCAGCCAAGCCCTCCTAGGGGGCTTTGGTGAAAAACTGTTTTTT. The gene calls are TRBV4-3 and TRBJ1-4; TRBD1 matches at 7 bases. V dropped 1 base and J dropped 7; count of bases not matched to a gene: 12. Looked up from germline, CDR1 is LGHNA and CDR2 is YSLEER. CDR3 size: 17 residues.

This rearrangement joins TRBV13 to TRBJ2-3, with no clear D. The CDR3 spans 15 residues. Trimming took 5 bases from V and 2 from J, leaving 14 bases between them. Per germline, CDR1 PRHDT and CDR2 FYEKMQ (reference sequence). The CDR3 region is CASSTPERPTDTQYF. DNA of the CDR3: TGTGCCAGCAGCACTCCCGAGAGACCCACAGATACGCAGTATTTT.

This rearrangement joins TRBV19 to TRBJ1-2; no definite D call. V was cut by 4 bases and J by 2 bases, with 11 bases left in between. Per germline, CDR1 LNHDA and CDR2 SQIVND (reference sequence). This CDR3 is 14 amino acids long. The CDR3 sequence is CASSNPTRNYGYTF. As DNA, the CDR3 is TGTGCCAGTAGTAACCCGACAAGAAACTATGGCTACACCTTC.

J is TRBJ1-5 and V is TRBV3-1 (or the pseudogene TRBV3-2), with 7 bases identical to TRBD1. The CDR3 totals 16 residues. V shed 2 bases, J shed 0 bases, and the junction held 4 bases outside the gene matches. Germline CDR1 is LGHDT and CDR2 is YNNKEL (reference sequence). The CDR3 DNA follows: TGTGCCAGCAGCCAAAATCGGGACAGTAGCAATCAGCCCCAGCATTTT. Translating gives CASSQNRDSSNQPQHF.

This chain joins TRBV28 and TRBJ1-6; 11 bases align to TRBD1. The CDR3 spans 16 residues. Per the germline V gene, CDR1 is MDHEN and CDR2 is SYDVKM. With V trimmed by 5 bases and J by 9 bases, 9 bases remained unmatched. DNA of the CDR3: TGTGCCAGCAGTGGACAGGGGGCTGCAGGTGCTTCACCCCTCCACTTT. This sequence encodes CASSGQGAAGASPLHF.

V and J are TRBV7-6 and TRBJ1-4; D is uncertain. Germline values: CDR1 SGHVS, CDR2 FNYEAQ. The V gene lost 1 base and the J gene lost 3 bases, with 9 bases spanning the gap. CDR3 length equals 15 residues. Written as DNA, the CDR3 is TGTGCCAGCAGCTTAGAGCTGGGGTCTAATGAAAAACTGTTTTTT. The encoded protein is CASSLELGSNEKLFF.

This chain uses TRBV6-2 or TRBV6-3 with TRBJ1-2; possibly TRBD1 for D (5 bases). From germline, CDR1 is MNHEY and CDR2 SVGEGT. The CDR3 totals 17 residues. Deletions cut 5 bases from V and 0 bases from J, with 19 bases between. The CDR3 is CASSTLFGLTANYGYTF. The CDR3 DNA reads TGTGCCAGCAGTACCCTCTTCGGACTGACAGCTAACTATGGCTACACCTTC.

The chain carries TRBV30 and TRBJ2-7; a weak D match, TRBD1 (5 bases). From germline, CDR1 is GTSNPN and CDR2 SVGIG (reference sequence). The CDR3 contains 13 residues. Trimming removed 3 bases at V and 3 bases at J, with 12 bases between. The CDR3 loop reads CAWRTTGYYEQYF. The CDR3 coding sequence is TGTGCCTGGAGGACAACAGGCTACTACGAGCAGTACTTC. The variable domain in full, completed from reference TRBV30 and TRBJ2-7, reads SQTIHQWPATLVQPVGSPLSLECTVEGTSNPNLYWYRQAAGRGLQLLFYSVGIGQISSEVPQNLSASRPQDRQFILSSKKLLLSDSGFYLCAWRTTGYYEQYFGPGTRLTVT.

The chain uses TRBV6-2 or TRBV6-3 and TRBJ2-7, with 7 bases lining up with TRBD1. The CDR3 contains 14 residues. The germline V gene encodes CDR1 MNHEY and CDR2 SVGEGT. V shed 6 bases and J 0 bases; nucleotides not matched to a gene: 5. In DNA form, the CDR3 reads TGTGCCAGCAGCCCTGGGGACAGCTCCTACGAGCAGTACTTC. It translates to CASSPGDSSYEQYF.

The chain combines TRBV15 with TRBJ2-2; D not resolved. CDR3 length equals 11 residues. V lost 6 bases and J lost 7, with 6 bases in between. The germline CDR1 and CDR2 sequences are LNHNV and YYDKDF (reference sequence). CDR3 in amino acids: CATSYIGELFF. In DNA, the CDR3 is TGTGCCACCAGTTACATCGGGGAGCTGTTTTTT.

CDR3 in DNA: TGTGCCACCACCAGGGGACGGGGCTACGAGCAGTACTTC. Translated, it gives CATTRGRGYEQYF. The chain has TRBV15 and TRBJ2-7; possible D gene TRBD1, 6 bases. The V gene's germline CDR1 is LNHNV and CDR2 YYDKDF (reference sequence). CDR3 size: 13 residues. V lost 7 bases and J lost 3, with 13 bases in between.

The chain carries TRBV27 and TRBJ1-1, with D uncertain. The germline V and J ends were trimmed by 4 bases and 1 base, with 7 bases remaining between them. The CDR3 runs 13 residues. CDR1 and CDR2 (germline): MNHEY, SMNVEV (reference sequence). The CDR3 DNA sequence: TGTGCCAGCAGTTCCACCCCGAACACTGAAGCTTTCTTT. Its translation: CASSSTPNTEAFF.

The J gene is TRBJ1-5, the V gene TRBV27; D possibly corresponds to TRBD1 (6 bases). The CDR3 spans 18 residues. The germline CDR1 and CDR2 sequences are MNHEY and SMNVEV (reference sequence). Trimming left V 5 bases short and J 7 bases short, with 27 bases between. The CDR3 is CASSPPPDRLEFWQPQHF. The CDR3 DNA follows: TGTGCCAGCAGTCCCCCCCCCGACAGGCTTGAATTTTGGCAGCCCCAGCATTTT.

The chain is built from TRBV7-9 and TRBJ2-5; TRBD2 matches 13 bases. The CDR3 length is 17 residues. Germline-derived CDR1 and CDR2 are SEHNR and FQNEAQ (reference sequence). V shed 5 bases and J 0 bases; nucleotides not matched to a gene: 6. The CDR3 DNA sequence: TGTGCCAGCAGCGGACTAGCGGGGGCCTCGTACCAAGAGACCCAGTACTTC. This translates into CASSGLAGASYQETQYF.

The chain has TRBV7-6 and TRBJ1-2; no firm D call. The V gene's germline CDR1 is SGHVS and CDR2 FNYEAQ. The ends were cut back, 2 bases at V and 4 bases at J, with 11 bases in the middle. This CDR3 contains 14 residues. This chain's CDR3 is CASSLSGGRYGYTF. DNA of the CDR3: TGTGCCAGCAGCTTAAGCGGAGGACGCTATGGCTACACCTTC.

CDR3 bases: TGTGCCAGCAGAGCTAACAATGAGCAGTTCTTC. Translated, it gives CASRANNEQFF. V is TRBV9 and J is TRBJ2-1; D not certain. Per the germline V gene, CDR1 is SGDLS and CDR2 is YYNGEE. The V gene lost 5 bases and the J gene lost 5 bases, with 5 bases spanning the gap. The CDR3 totals 11 residues. Full variable domain (rest looked up from reference TRBV9 and TRBJ2-1): DSGVTQTPKHLITATGQRVTLRCSPRSGDLSVYWYQQSLDQGLQFLIQYYNGEERAKGNILERFSAQQFPDLHSELNLSSLELGDSALYFCASRANNEQFFGPGTRLTVL.

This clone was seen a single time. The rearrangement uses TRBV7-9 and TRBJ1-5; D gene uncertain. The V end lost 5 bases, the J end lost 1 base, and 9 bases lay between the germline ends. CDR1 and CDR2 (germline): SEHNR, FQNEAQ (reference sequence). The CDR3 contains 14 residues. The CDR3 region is CASSPAWSNQPQHF. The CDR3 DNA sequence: TGTGCCAGCAGCCCGGCGTGGAGCAATCAGCCCCAGCATTTT.

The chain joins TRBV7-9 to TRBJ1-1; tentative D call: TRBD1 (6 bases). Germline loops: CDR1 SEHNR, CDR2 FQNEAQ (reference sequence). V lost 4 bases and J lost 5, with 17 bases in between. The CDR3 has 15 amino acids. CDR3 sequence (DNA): TGTGCCAGCAGCTACGGTCAGGGGTCCGAAACTGAAGCTTTCTTT. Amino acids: CASSYGQGSETEAFF.

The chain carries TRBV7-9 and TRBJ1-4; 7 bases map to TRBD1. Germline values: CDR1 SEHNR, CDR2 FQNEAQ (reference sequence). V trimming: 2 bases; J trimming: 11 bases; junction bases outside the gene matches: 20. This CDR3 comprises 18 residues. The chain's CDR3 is CASSLTSLGRTGERKLFF. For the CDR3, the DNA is TGTGCCAGCAGCTTAACTTCATTGGGTAGGACAGGCGAACGGAAACTGTTTTTT.

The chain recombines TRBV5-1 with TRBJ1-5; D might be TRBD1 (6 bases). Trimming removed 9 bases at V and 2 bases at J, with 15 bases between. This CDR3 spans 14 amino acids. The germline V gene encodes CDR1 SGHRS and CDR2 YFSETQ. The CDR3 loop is CATPGAQGNQPQHF. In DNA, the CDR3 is TGCGCCACACCAGGGGCCCAAGGCAATCAGCCCCAGCATTTT.

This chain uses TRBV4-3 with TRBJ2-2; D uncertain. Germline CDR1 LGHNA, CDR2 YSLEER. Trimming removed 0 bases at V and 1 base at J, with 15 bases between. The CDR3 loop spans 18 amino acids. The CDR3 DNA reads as TGCGCCAGCAGCCAAGATCCTCCTAGGAGATGGAACACCGGGGAGCTGTTTTTT. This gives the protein CASSQDPPRRWNTGELFF.

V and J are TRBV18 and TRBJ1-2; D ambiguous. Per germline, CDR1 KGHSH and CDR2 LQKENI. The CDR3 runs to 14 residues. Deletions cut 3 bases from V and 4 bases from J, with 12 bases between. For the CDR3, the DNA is TGTGCCAGCTCACCGACTCGAGGACCCTATGGCTACACCTTC. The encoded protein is CASSPTRGPYGYTF.